This record concerns one T cell receptor beta chain sequence. The sample comes from a study of technical replicates of blood from several donors. V lost 1 base to trimming and J lost 0 bases; unmatched junction nucleotides: 3. The length of the CDR3 is 15 residues. Per the germline V gene, CDR1 is MDHEN and CDR2 is SYDVKM. The data were produced by immunoSEQ multiplex PCR, yet TCRdb's version contains in-frame clones alone and is incomplete. The sample yields tens of thousands of clones, 90% to 95% seen once. Sequenced sample: T cells isolated from PBMCs. This chain links TRBV28 with TRBJ2-7; 7 bases fit TRBD1. This clonotype was obtained from a human donor in good health. CDR3 DNA: TGTGCCAGCAGTTTATCAGCAGGGGGCTCCTACGAGCAGTACTTC. Amino acid sequence: CASSLSAGGSYEQYF.